Presented here are 7 T cell receptor beta chains from one specimen sequenced in a study of CD8 T cells in ankylosing spondylitis. TCRdb redid the calling of the 5' RACE reads with MiXCR, one entry per CDR3 protein. This table has about 90,000 distinct CDR3 sequences, 27% appearing once. The sample taken for sequencing was blood, either unsorted or a sorted T cell fraction (not recorded which). The source is a male donor with ankylosing spondylitis or in good health (not recorded which).

The chain recombines TRBV5-1 with TRBJ2-7; D unclear. V was clipped by 0 bases and J by 3 bases, with 13 bases between them. There are 15 residues in the CDR3. Per the germline V gene, CDR1 is SGHRS and CDR2 is YFSETQ. The CDR3 region is CASSLALGLNYEQYF. CDR3 in DNA: TGCGCCAGCAGCTTGGCCTTGGGGTTGAACTACGAGCAGTACTTC. The variable domain in full, with the rest retrieved from reference TRBV5-1 and TRBJ2-7, is KAGVTQTPRYLIKTRGQQVTLSCSPISGHRSVSWYQQTPGQGLQFLFEYFSETQRNKGNFPGRFSGRQFSNSRSEMNVSTLELGDSALYLCASSLALGLNYEQYFGPGTRLTVT.

This sequence joins TRBV20-1 and TRBJ2-7; D is perhaps TRBD1 or TRBD2 (6 bases each). CDR1 and CDR2 from the germline V gene are DFQATT and SNEGSKA (reference sequence). The V end lost 3 bases, the J end lost 3 bases, and 15 bases lay between the germline ends. This CDR3 has 14 residues. CDR3 protein: CSASNLRGDYEQYF. The CDR3 DNA reads TGCAGTGCTAGTAATTTAAGGGGGGACTACGAGCAGTACTTC.

V gene TRBV5-1 combines with J gene TRBJ2-5; TRBD1 matches at 7 bases. Germline-derived CDR1 and CDR2 are SGHRS and YFSETQ. The J segment lost 1 base and the V segment lost 1 base, leaving 4 bases of the junction unmatched. The CDR3 consists of 15 residues. In nucleotides, the CDR3 is TGCGCCAGCAGCTTGTCGACAGGGACCCAAGAGACCCAGTACTTC. It specifies CASSLSTGTQETQYF.

This clonotype occurred many times. V usage is TRBV12-3 or TRBV12-4 and J usage is TRBJ1-6, with 11 bases aligning to TRBD1. This CDR3 comprises 15 residues. V lost 5 bases, J lost 9 bases, and 6 bases stayed unmatched. CDR3 nucleotide sequence: TGTGCCAGCAGTACCGGGACAGGGGGATCTTCACCCCTCCACTTT. As protein: CASSTGTGGSSPLHF.

This clonotype was seen only a few times. V usage is TRBV5-6 and J usage is TRBJ1-2; D is possibly TRBD1 (5 bases). V was cut by 4 bases and J by 5 bases, with 15 bases left in between. CDR1 is SGHDT and CDR2 is YYEEEE in the germline V gene. The CDR3 is made up of 14 amino acids. CDR3 amino acids: CASSPVGRGYGYTF. Here the CDR3 DNA reads TGTGCCAGCAGCCCTGTTGGCCGGGGGTATGGCTACACCTTC.

This clonotype was observed a handful of times. The genes are TRBV29-1 and TRBJ2-3; maybe TRBD2 (5 bases). The V gene lost 7 bases and the J gene lost 9 bases, with 8 bases spanning the gap. Germline lookup yields CDR1 SQVTM and CDR2 ANQGSEA. The CDR3 consists of 9 residues. Written as DNA, the CDR3 is TGCAGCGCCGGGGAGACGCAGTATTTT. Encoded protein: CSAGETQYF.

This clonotype was seen more than once but under ten times. The chain links TRBV18 to TRBJ1-5; TRBD1 is a possible D gene (5 bases). Trimming left V 3 bases short and J 5 bases short, with 8 bases between. The germline gives CDR1 KGHSH, CDR2 LQKENI. The CDR3 is 13 amino acids. DNA of the CDR3: TGTGCCAGCTCACCCAGGGAGGATCAGCCCCAGCATTTT. This translates into CASSPREDQPQHF.